This note documents a single T cell receptor (beta chain) sequence. This specimen belongs to a study of blood T cell repertoires in COVID-19. Study context: COVID-19 samples from acute and convalescent phases originated in the United States, Italy and Spain. T cells, B-cell-depleted T cells, or PBMCs provided the cDNA or gDNA that served as material.

Original handling: It was from reference gene primer amplification that nucleated cell counts were estimated. Profiling relied on immunoSEQ multiplex PCR, and the TCRdb table lists in-frame clones only, not all of them. The V and J calls and clone size are taken from that table; D and trimming were inferred from the DNA. The sample carries some 400,000 clones, around 89% recorded once. CDR3 length: 15 residues. Germline assignment: CDR1 SEHNR and CDR2 FQNEAQ (reference sequence). Trimming at V came to 4 bases and at J to 3 bases, leaving 5 bases not matched to a gene. The origin of this receptor is a man aged 18 to 30 with active or convalescent COVID-19. The V call is TRBV7-9, the J call TRBJ1-5, with 8 bases matching TRBD1. The specimen was peripheral blood. The CDR3 DNA is TGTGCCAGCAGCTCGGACAGGGTTCACAATCAGCCCCAGCATTTT. Translating it yields CASSSDRVHNQPQHF.